The entry that follows covers one TCR beta chain sequence. This CDR3 has 16 residues. V was shortened by 6 bases and J by 1 base, with 17 bases between the two germline ends. CDR1 and CDR2 from the germline V gene are MNHNS and SASEGT. TCRdb independently ran MiXCR on the PCR reads; one entry per CDR3 protein. The table shows approximately 15,000 distinct CDR3 sequences, with approximately 56% occurring only once. The data derive from a study of tumor-infiltrating lymphocytes in oesophageal squamous cell carcinoma. The source material was esophageal tumor tissue. The source is a male donor with esophageal squamous cell carcinoma. The chain recombines TRBV6-1 with TRBJ2-3; D is possibly TRBD1 (8 bases). The CDR3 sequence is CASSLSTGGGTDTQYF. In DNA, the CDR3 is TGTGCCAGCAGCCTGTCCACAGGGGGGGGCACAGATACGCAGTATTTT.